Sequencing of this T cell receptor beta chain was carried out in a study of human CD4 T cells and Enterobacteriaceae (dated by TCRdb to the early 2020s). What the authors observed across the whole study: Ex vivo, broadly cross-reactive clonotypes appeared more expanded than specific ones, with about 55% of the 19 and about 60% of the roughly 34 in the top 5%. The only basis for inferring the reactivity of ex vivo clonotypes was matching nucleotide sequences to CFSE-low cultures from the same donors.

Deep-level sequencing was performed on ex vivo total memory CD4+ samples, with a detection sensitivity of one cell in 200,000. The QIAamp DNA Micro Kit was used to extract genomic DNA from cell pellets, and the quantity and purity of the genomic DNA were checked by spectrophotometry. The immunoSEQ multiplex PCR assay was used to amplify the TCR Vbeta CDR3 regions. The amplicons were sequenced on the Illumina HiSeq platform. The retrieved sequences were 87 nucleotides long and included the CDR3 region. The study's own analysis went as follows. A clonotype was defined as a unique productive TCR Vbeta nucleotide sequence and was quantified by productive template frequency from ImmunoSEQ Analyzer V3.0. A threshold set at the top 5th percentile of each frequency-ranked repertoire was used to define expanded clonotypes. The R package fossil was used to compute repertoire overlap as Chao-Jaccard, and the R package MASS was used to visualize the overlap by nonmetric multidimensional scaling. The clones in this table, taken by TCRdb from immuneACCESS, are in-frame only. Not every clone is retained; where verified, under half of the shortfall comes from an unresolved V gene, and the cause of the rest is unknown. That table supplies the V and J calls and clone size; D and trimming were determined from the DNA. The sample data list 25,000 to 30,000 clones, and 70% to 85% of these were observed just once. The ten top clones hold approximately 1.5% of the sample.

Per the germline V gene, MDHEN is the CDR1 and SYDVKM is the CDR2. Cut back by 8 bases and 0 bases, the V and J ends lie 11 bases apart. From cysteine to phenylalanine, the CDR3 is 13 amino acids long. Only the CDR3 DNA stays, 39 bases, in frame from base 1. Points on this clone: What this receptor recognizes is not known. There are no base qualities to consult, and no much larger clone falls within one base.

On a FACSAria III, memory CD4+ T cells were FACS-sorted to over 95% purity, defined as all CD4+ cells except CD45RA+CCR7+CD95- naive cells. Blood from healthy donors was obtained from blood donation centers in Switzerland. Positive selection with CD4 and CD14 magnetic microbeads was used to enrich total CD4+ T cells and monocytes. Before sorting, CD8+, CD14+, CD16+, CD56+, CD19+ and CD25-bright cells were excluded. To assess in vivo expansion of bacteria-reactive clonotypes, total memory CD4+ T cells from two blood donors were sequenced directly ex vivo. Ficoll-Paque Plus was used to isolate peripheral blood mononuclear cells from donor blood.

The rearranged segments are TRBV28 and TRBJ2-7; a tentative D match to TRBD1 spans 5 bases. The sequencing input was memory CD4+ T cells from blood. The label giving this sample's cell subset or site can be read as: total memory CD4 T cells sorted directly ex vivo, unstimulated. This clonotype originated in a human donor in good health. For the CDR3, the sequence is CASSLDSSYEQYF. The DNA sequence is as follows: TGTGCCAGCTCTTTAGACAGCTCCTACGAGCAGTACTTC.